This passage covers 16 T cell receptor beta chains from one sample sequenced in a study of T cells in women clearing cervical HPV infection. Here immunoSEQ multiplex PCR was the method, and the copy in TCRdb shows in-frame clones only, minus some. The table lists fewer than 40,000 clones. The sequencing sample was made of blood buffy coat. The receptors derive from a woman aged 18 to 75 with a cervical HPV16 infection that either progressed to CIN3+ or cleared (not recorded which).

On this clone: The read comes to an end 3 residues before the CDR3 does, leaving the germline J gene to fill in the end. This chain uses TRBV10-2 with TRBJ2-2, with D perhaps matching TRBD1 (6 bases). The CDR3 is 15 amino acids. V lost 8 bases and J lost 6, with 19 bases in between. The germline gives CDR1 WSHSY, CDR2 SAAADI. This chain's CDR3 is CASEDSSLGSGELFF. The sequenced CDR3 bases are TGCGCCAGCGAGGACAGTAGCTTAGGCTCCGGGGAG.

On this clone: The read terminates 3 residues before the CDR3 end, so the remaining end is supplied by the germline J gene. J is TRBJ2-7 and V is TRBV11-2; perhaps TRBD1 as D (6 bases). This CDR3 has 15 residues. V dropped 4 bases and J dropped 2 bases, with 15 bases sitting between them. Germline V CDR1 and CDR2: SGHAT, FQNNGV. CDR3 amino acids: CASSSEDSATYEQYF. The CDR3 DNA, read in part, is TGTGCCAGCAGCTCAGAGGACAGTGCTACCTACGAG.

On this clone itself: The read halts 3 residues ahead of the CDR3 end, with the missing end drawn from the germline J gene. The V gene is TRBV2, the J gene TRBJ2-1; possible D gene TRBD1, 5 bases. The CDR3 runs to 18 residues. The germline V gene has CDR1 SNHLY and CDR2 FYNNEI. V dropped 0 bases and J dropped 0 bases, with 15 bases sitting between them. CDR3 region: CASSEALGAVSSYNEQFF. The part of the CDR3 DNA that was read is TGTGCCAGCAGTGAAGCGCTTGGGGCGGTGAGCTCCTACAATGAG.

Concerning this clone itself: The read comes to an end 3 residues before the CDR3 does, leaving the germline J gene to fill in the end. The V and J genes are TRBV4-1 and TRBJ1-2, with unresolved D. CDR1 is MGHRA, CDR2 YSYEKL, per germline. This CDR3 has 14 residues. The germline V and J ends were trimmed by 0 bases and 2 bases, with 7 bases remaining between them. The CDR3: CASSQEPGNYGYTF. The DNA read from the CDR3 is TGCGCCAGCAGCCAAGAGCCGGGGAACTATGGC.

Details on this clone: Read data end 3 residues before the CDR3 end; the end is taken from the germline J gene. This chain connects TRBV7-6 to TRBJ1-5, with TRBD1 identical over 7 bases. The CDR3 totals 15 residues. CDR1 and CDR2 from the germline V gene are SGHVS and FNYEAQ. The V gene end was trimmed by 0 bases and the J gene end by 5 bases; junction bases not matched to a gene: 4. The covered CDR3 bases are TGTGCCAGCAGCTTAGCGTACAGGGGCTATCAGCCC. This translates into CASSLAYRGYQP. In full, the CDR3 reads CASSLAYRGYQPQHF.

A note on this clone: The read stops 3 residues short of the end of the CDR3; the missing end is completed from the germline J gene. The rearrangement links TRBV11-2 to TRBJ2-3; TRBD2 matches at 9 bases. Germline CDR1 reads SGHAT; CDR2 reads FQNNGV. This CDR3 has 14 amino acids. Trimming took 8 bases from V and 7 from J; bases not matched to a gene: 10. The covered CDR3 bases are TGTGCCAGCCTGCGGAGCGGGGGGACCCATACG. Protein: CASLRSGGTHT. The CDR3, in full, reads CASLRSGGTHTQYF.

About this clone: The DNA ends 3 residues before the CDR3 does, and the rest of the CDR3 is filled in from the germline J gene. This chain joins TRBV11-3 and TRBJ2-7, with 10 bases lining up with TRBD1. CDR1 and CDR2 from the germline V gene are SGHNT and YENEEA. The ends lost 3 bases at V and 5 bases at J; junction bases unmatched: 4. This CDR3 spans 14 amino acids. CDR3 protein: CASSLGQGFDEQYF. CDR3 DNA (partial): TGTGCCAGCAGCTTGGGACAGGGGTTCGACGAG.

Worth noting for this clone: The read halts 3 residues ahead of the CDR3 end, with the missing end drawn from the germline J gene. The V gene is TRBV5-1, the J gene TRBJ2-2; 7 positions match TRBD1. Germline lookup yields CDR1 SGHRS and CDR2 YFSETQ. CDR3 length: 14 residues. Unmatched junction bases numbered 9, after V lost 6 bases and J lost 7 bases. The CDR3 reads CASNIDRANGELFF. CDR3 DNA, as far as it was read: TGCGCCAGCAACATTGACAGGGCGAACGGGGAG.

Worth noting for this clone: The read finishes 3 residues shy of the CDR3 end, and the germline J gene is used to complete it. The chain is built from TRBV20-1 and TRBJ1-1; D not certain. This CDR3 contains 15 residues. Germline CDR1 and CDR2: DFQATT and SNEGSKA (reference sequence). Between the trimmed V and J ends, which lost 1 base and 5 bases, there was a span of 17 bases. CDR3 amino acids: CSARGSQEPRTEAFF. CDR3 DNA (partial): TGCAGTGCTAGAGGTTCGCAGGAACCCCGAACTGAA.

Remarks on this clone: Read data end 3 residues before the CDR3 end; the end is taken from the germline J gene. The rearrangement joins TRBV5-1 to TRBJ2-1, with 7 bases aligning to TRBD2. The CDR3 runs 16 residues. Trimming at V came to 4 bases and at J to 0 bases, leaving 7 bases not matched to a gene. The germline V gene has CDR1 SGHRS and CDR2 YFSETQ. The CDR3 loop is CASSETGGPSYNEQFF. CDR3 DNA, as far as it was read: TGCGCCAGCAGCGAAACGGGGGGACCCTCCTACAATGAG. Using reference TRBV5-1 and TRBJ2-1 for the parts outside the CDR3, the full variable domain is KAGVTQTPRYLIKTRGQQVTLSCSPISGHRSVSWYQQTPGQGLQFLFEYFSETQRNKGNFPGRFSGRQFSNSRSEMNVSTLELGDSALYLCASSETGGPSYNEQFFGPGTRLTVL.

Worth noting for this clone: The read terminates 3 residues before the CDR3 end, so the remaining end is supplied by the germline J gene. V is TRBV9 and J is TRBJ1-2; D perhaps matches TRBD1 (5 bases). Germline V gene data show CDR1 as SGDLS and CDR2 as YYNGEE. The ends were cut back, 4 bases at V and 0 bases at J, with 10 bases in the middle. The CDR3 extends over 14 amino acids. CDR3 loop: CASSPTTANYGYTF. CDR3 DNA, as far as it was read: TGTGCCAGCAGCCCGACGACAGCTAACTATGGC.

Partial CDR3 DNA: TGTGCCAGTAGTTGGACGGCGCGCGGGGGAGGGGGCAATGAG. Protein sequence: CASSWTARGGGGNE. The full CDR3 sequence reads CASSWTARGGGGNEQFF. This chain links TRBV19 with TRBJ2-1, with D maybe TRBD2 (7 bases). From the germline J gene comes the end of the CDR3, since the read stops 3 residues before it. Germline V gives CDR1 LNHDA, CDR2 SQIVND (reference sequence). Trimming stripped 5 bases from V and 6 bases from J, with 23 bases between. The CDR3 is made up of 17 amino acids.

About this clone itself: The missing CDR3 end, 3 residues past where the read stops, is filled in from the germline J gene. J is TRBJ2-7 and V is TRBV7-8; D is ambiguous. Germline lookup yields CDR1 SGHVS and CDR2 FQNEAQ. The CDR3 contains 14 residues. Trimming shortened V by 7 bases and J by 5 bases, and 18 bases separated the two germline ends. This CDR3 is CASTPDPAQNEQYF. The CDR3 DNA, read in part, is TGTGCCAGCACCCCAGACCCCGCACAGAACGAG.

About this clone itself: The read ends 3 residues shy of where the CDR3 ends; the end is completed using the germline J gene. The chain has TRBV29-1 and TRBJ1-1, with D perhaps TRBD1 (5 bases). Germline assignment: CDR1 SQVTM and CDR2 ANQGSEA. This CDR3 is 12 amino acids long. The CDR3 region is CSVYGGVQGAFF. The part of the CDR3 DNA that was read is TGCAGCGTTTATGGGGGGGTGCAAGGA.

As to this clone: The CDR3 end is not reached by the read, which stops 3 residues before it; the germline J gene fills it in. The chain carries TRBV6-2 or TRBV6-3 and TRBJ1-2, with D maybe TRBD1 (6 bases). V was shortened by 7 bases and J by 0 bases, with 9 bases between the two germline ends. From germline, CDR1 is MNHEY and CDR2 SVGEGT. The CDR3 contains 13 residues. Here the CDR3 reads CASTQGTNYGYTF. CDR3 DNA, as far as it was read: TGTGCCAGCACTCAGGGGACTAACTATGGC.

About this clone itself: The CDR3 end falls 3 residues outside the read, so it is completed with the germline J gene. The V call is TRBV5-5, the J call TRBJ2-5; 8 nucleotides match TRBD2. Losses at the gene ends were 2 bases for V and 5 bases for J; bases not matched to a gene: 8. From germline, CDR1 is SGHKS and CDR2 YYEKEE (reference sequence). This CDR3 is 15 amino acids long. This CDR3 is CASSFGGAIGETQYF. The sequenced part of the CDR3 DNA is TGTGCCAGCAGCTTCGGGGGGGCGATTGGGGAGACC.